This TCR beta chain was obtained from a study of blood T cells in healthy people across ages. With a J-beta primer mix and a sample-barcoded 5' primer, a second PCR ran about 7 to 12 cycles. TCRdb itself ran the 5' RACE reads through MiXCR, one entry per CDR3 protein. This table has around 940,000 distinct CDR3 sequences, just over 50% appearing once. As concerns this clonotype: The antigen remains undetermined.

Study results and caveats: CMV infection status of these donors was not known. Diversity of TCR beta per million T cells declined in a roughly linear way with age.

Every sample yielded at least 7 million isolated PBMCs. V gave up 3 bases and J gave up 0 bases; unmatched junction bases: 4. This CDR3 has 16 residues. Germline loops: CDR1 KGHSH, CDR2 LQKENI. The sequence came from an older woman in good health. The material sequenced was blood. This chain uses TRBV18 with TRBJ2-7; 11 bases fit TRBD2. This CDR3 reads CASSPELAGASYEQYF. CDR3 sequence (DNA): TGTGCCAGCTCACCGGAACTAGCGGGAGCCTCCTACGAGCAGTACTTC.